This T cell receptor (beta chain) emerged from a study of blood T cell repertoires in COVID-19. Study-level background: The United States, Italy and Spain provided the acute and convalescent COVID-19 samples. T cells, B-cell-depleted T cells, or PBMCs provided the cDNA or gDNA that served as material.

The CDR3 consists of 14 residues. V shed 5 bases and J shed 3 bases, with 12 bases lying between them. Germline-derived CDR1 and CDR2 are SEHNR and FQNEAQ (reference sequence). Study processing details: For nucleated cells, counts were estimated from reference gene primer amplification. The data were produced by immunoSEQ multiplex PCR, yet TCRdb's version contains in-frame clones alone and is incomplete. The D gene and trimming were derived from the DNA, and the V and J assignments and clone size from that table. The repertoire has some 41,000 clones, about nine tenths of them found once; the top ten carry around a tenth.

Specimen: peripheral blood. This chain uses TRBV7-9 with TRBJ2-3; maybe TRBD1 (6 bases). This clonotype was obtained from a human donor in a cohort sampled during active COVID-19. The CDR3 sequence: CASSIGQTTDTQYF. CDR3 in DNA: TGTGCCAGCAGCATCGGACAGACAACAGATACGCAGTATTTT.